Listed below are T cell receptor beta chains from one sample, sequenced in a study of T cell repertoires in cytomegalovirus infection. In TCRdb, the reads were re-called with MiXCR into one record per CDR3 protein. The data hold around 260,000 distinct CDR3 sequences, with roughly 10% observed a single time. Sequencing input: PBMCs. The receptor source for this set is a human donor in good health (CMV status not recorded). Some clones in this sample may be carry-over from other donors' samples. Both conserved end residues are part of each CDR3. The order of the fields is J gene, clone size, V gene, D gene, CDR3 DNA, CDR3 protein. D genes are given only for firm matches. For some rows the clone size is stated as once, few or many, or as a class when expanded; others skip it.

>TRBJ2-1|many|TRBV7-2|TRBD2
TGTGCCAGCAGCTTACTAGCGGGAGGAGCATGGTTCTTC
CASSLLAGGAWFF
>TRBJ2-3|many|TRBV7-8|-
TGTGCCAGCAGCTCCAGGACCTCCCAACTCAATACGCAGTATTTT
CASSSRTSQLNTQYF
>TRBJ2-7|many|TRBV6-6|TRBD2
TGTGCCAGCAGTTCTCCGGGACTAGTGAACTACGAGCAGTACTTC
CASSSPGLVNYEQYF
>TRBJ2-3|many|TRBV7-6|TRBD2
TGTGCCAGCAGCTTATTTTCTAGCGGGGTGACAGATACGCAGTATTTT
CASSLFSSGVTDTQYF
>TRBJ2-7|many|TRBV19|-
TGTGCCACGGCCAGCGGGCTTCCCTACGAGCAGTACTTC
CATASGLPYEQYF
>TRBJ1-2|many|TRBV12-5|TRBD1
TGTGCTAGTGGTTTGGGCCACAGGGGGTTCTATGGCTACACCTTC
CASGLGHRGFYGYTF
>TRBJ2-3|many|TRBV11-2|TRBD1
TGTGCCAGCACCGTCCGGGACAGGGTCACAGATACGCAGTATTTT
CASTVRDRVTDTQYF
>TRBJ2-7|many|TRBV7-2|-
TGTGCCAGCAGCTTTAACAGGGACGAGCAGTACTTC
CASSFNRDEQYF
>TRBJ2-7|-|TRBV29-1|-
TGCAGCGTTTTATCCCTCGGCTACGAGCAGTACTTC
CSVLSLGYEQYF
>TRBJ2-7|-|TRBV6-2/TRBV6-3|-
TGTGCCAGCAGTTACTCCTTTCAAGGGACTGAGACCTACGAGCAGTACTTC
CASSYSFQGTETYEQYF
>TRBJ2-5|many|TRBV7-2|-
TGTGCCAGCAAAGGACAGCCCTACCAAGAGACCCAGTACTTC
CASKGQPYQETQYF
>TRBJ1-4|many|TRBV7-2|TRBD1
TGTGCCAGCAGCTTGACAGGGCGGACTAATGAAAAACTGTTTTTT
CASSLTGRTNEKLFF
>TRBJ1-1|few|TRBV6-5|-
TGTGCCACCCGGACAGTAAACACTGAAGCTTTCTTT
CATRTVNTEAFF
>TRBJ1-4|few|TRBV12-3/TRBV12-4|-
TGTGCCAGCAGGGCCCTGGGGGCGGCTAATGAAAAACTGTTTTTT
CASRALGAANEKLFF